This TCR beta chain was recovered during a study of breast tumors, draining lymph nodes, adjacent tissues. General study findings and limits: Findings are consistent with lymph node origin and intratumoral expansion of most tumor T cells. Tumor TCR diversity was below lymph nodes but above nontumor tissue.

The V segment lost 7 bases and the J segment 0 bases; nucleotides outside the gene matches: 2. CDR1 and CDR2 (germline): SQVTM, ANQGSEA. This CDR3 comprises 13 residues. A single record per CDR3 protein comes from TCRdb applying MiXCR to the multiplex PCR reads. Altogether roughly 70,000 distinct CDR3 sequences are present, over 40% being singletons, with the ten largest covering over 7.5%. This clonotype was counted at least ten times. Its antigen remains unidentified. This TCR was sampled from a female donor with breast cancer. Some clones in this sample may be carry-over from other donors' samples. The sequenced material came from breast tumor tissue. J is TRBJ1-2 and V is TRBV29-1, with TRBD1 matching over 10 bases. This CDR3 is CSGGQGANYGYTF. CDR3 bases: TGCAGCGGCGGACAGGGGGCTAACTATGGCTACACCTTC.